These 20 T cell receptor beta chains were sequenced from one sample in a study of blood T cell repertoires in COVID-19. Profiling relied on immunoSEQ multiplex PCR, and the TCRdb table lists in-frame clones only, not all of them. The top ten clones hold roughly 1.4% of a sample with roughly 400,000 clones, over 75% of them seen once. The sample was PBMCs or T cells enriched from blood (not recorded which). Receptor source: a woman aged 18-29 years who had been exposed to COVID-19.

The chain uses TRBV4-2 and TRBJ1-4, with TRBD1 as a possible D gene (6 bases). There are 15 residues in the CDR3. The ends were cut back, 1 base at V and 6 bases at J, with 12 bases in the middle. Germline loops: CDR1 LGHNA, CDR2 YNFKEQ. CDR3 amino acids: CASSQVRTADEKLFF. The CDR3 DNA is TGTGCCAGCAGCCAAGTGAGGACAGCGGATGAAAAACTGTTTTTT.

The gene calls are TRBV5-6 and TRBJ2-7; 9 bases map to TRBD1. V shed 2 bases and J 7 bases; nucleotides not matched to a gene: 7. The CDR3 spans 14 residues. Germline lookup yields CDR1 SGHDT and CDR2 YYEEEE. CDR3 nucleotides: TGTGCCAGCAGCTTTTGGGACAGGGAGGGAGAGCAGTACTTC. Its translation: CASSFWDREGEQYF.

The count of this clone is one. V and J are TRBV28 and TRBJ1-1; D is perhaps TRBD1 (6 bases). Trimming took off 5 bases at V and 0 bases at J, with 13 bases between the two ends. Germline V CDR1 and CDR2: MDHEN, SYDVKM. There are 15 residues in the CDR3. CDR3 sequence reads: CASSLRTALNTEAFF. The DNA of the CDR3 is TGTGCCAGCAGTCTGAGGACAGCCTTGAACACTGAAGCTTTCTTT.

The CDR3 coding sequence is TGTGCCAGCAGAGCCGGAGGGAGCTCCTACAATGAGCAGTTCTTC. The encoded protein is CASRAGGSSYNEQFF. V usage is TRBV6-5 and J usage is TRBJ2-1; the D gene is possibly TRBD2 (6 bases). The V end was cut by 6 bases, the J end by 0 bases, with 12 bases between. This CDR3 has 15 amino acids. CDR1 is MNHEY and CDR2 is SVGAGI in the germline V gene.

This chain joins TRBV6-6 and TRBJ2-7, with D possibly being TRBD1 (5 bases). This CDR3 region has 12 residues. CDR1 MNHNY and CDR2 SVGAGI come from the germline V gene (reference sequence). The V end was cut by 6 bases, the J end by 5 bases, with 11 bases between. CDR3 sequence: CASRVGPHEQYF. CDR3 coding DNA: TGTGCCAGCAGAGTGGGGCCCCACGAGCAGTACTTC.

V usage is TRBV5-1 and J usage is TRBJ1-6; D is possibly TRBD1 (5 bases). Germline CDR1 and CDR2: SGHRS and YFSETQ. Trimming took 0 bases from V and 10 from J, leaving 11 bases between them. This CDR3 has 14 amino acids. CDR3 residues: CASSLEGVDSPLHF. The CDR3 DNA is TGCGCCAGCAGCTTGGAAGGGGTAGACTCACCCCTCCACTTT.

This chain connects TRBV27 to TRBJ2-1, with 13 bases fitting TRBD2. J was trimmed by 7 bases and V by 2 bases; bases with no gene match: 2. Germline values: CDR1 MNHEY, CDR2 SMNVEV (reference sequence). The length of the CDR3 is 15 residues. CDR3 sequence: CASSLGTSGMNEQFF. CDR3 DNA: TGTGCCAGCAGTTTAGGGACTAGCGGGATGAATGAGCAGTTCTTC.

The chain carries TRBV4-2 and TRBJ1-6, with a tentative D call TRBD1 (5 bases). With 1 base removed from V and 8 bases from J, the gap between germline ends came to 6 bases. Germline CDR1 reads LGHNA; CDR2 reads YNFKEQ. This CDR3 region has 13 residues. This chain's CDR3 is CASSQAGDSPLHF. In DNA, the CDR3 is TGTGCCAGCAGCCAAGCGGGGGATTCACCCCTCCACTTT.

V is TRBV7-9 and J is TRBJ1-2; D possibly corresponds to TRBD1 (5 bases). The CDR3 totals 15 residues. The V end lost 6 bases, the J end lost 2 bases, and 16 bases lay between the germline ends. CDR1 SEHNR and CDR2 FQNEAQ come from the germline V gene (reference sequence). The CDR3 reads CASRPPEGPNYGYTF. The CDR3 DNA reads as TGTGCCAGCAGACCGCCGGAGGGACCCAACTATGGCTACACCTTC.

This clone was counted a few times. The chain has TRBV15 and TRBJ2-1; D may be TRBD1 (6 bases). Germline assignment: CDR1 LNHNV and CDR2 YYDKDF (reference sequence). This CDR3 has 15 residues. The V and J ends lost 7 bases and 5 bases respectively, with 18 bases between them. The CDR3, as DNA: TGTGCCACCACGGTCGGCAGGGGTCTGAACAATGAGCAGTTCTTC. Residues: CATTVGRGLNNEQFF. Together with reference TRBV15 and TRBJ2-1, the CDR3 gives the full variable domain: DAMVIQNPRYQVTQFGKPVTLSCSQTLNHNVMYWYQQKSSQAPKLLFHYYDKDFNNEADTPDNFQSRRPNTSFCFLDIRSPGLGDTAMYLCATTVGRGLNNEQFFGPGTRLTVL.

V usage is TRBV28 and J usage is TRBJ1-2; D gene uncertain. The germline V gene encodes CDR1 MDHEN and CDR2 SYDVKM. V was shortened by 7 bases and J by 2 bases, with 11 bases between the two germline ends. This CDR3 contains 13 residues. As DNA, the CDR3 is TGTGCCAGCACCAACGTCAGGAACTATGGCTACACCTTC. It codes for CASTNVRNYGYTF.

The rearrangement links TRBV28 to TRBJ2-7; 10 bases are a match to TRBD2. This CDR3 region has 16 residues. With V trimmed by 7 bases and J by 5 bases, 14 bases remained unmatched. CDR1 and CDR2 (germline): MDHEN, SYDVKM. CDR3 region: CASTGIQREGGDEQYF. In nucleotides, the CDR3 is TGTGCCAGCACCGGAATCCAGCGGGAGGGGGGAGACGAGCAGTACTTC.

V is TRBV19 and J is TRBJ2-3, with 7 positions matching TRBD1. The ends lost 3 bases at V and 0 bases at J; junction bases unmatched: 6. The V gene's germline CDR1 is LNHDA and CDR2 SQIVND (reference sequence). This CDR3 comprises 16 residues. CDR3 DNA sequence: TGTGCCAGTAGTATCCTGGGACAGACTAGCACAGATACGCAGTATTTT. Protein: CASSILGQTSTDTQYF. The whole variable domain, filled in from reference TRBV19 and TRBJ2-3, reads DGGITQSPKYLFRKEGQNVTLSCEQNLNHDAMYWYRQDPGQGLRLIYYSQIVNDFQKGDIAEGYSVSREKKESFPLTVTSAQKNPTAFYLCASSILGQTSTDTQYFGPGTRLTVL.

This chain joins TRBV28 and TRBJ2-5, with D perhaps matching TRBD2 (7 bases). CDR3 length: 15 residues. V gave up 7 bases and J gave up 2 bases, with 17 bases separating them. In germline, CDR1 is MDHEN, CDR2 SYDVKM. The CDR3, as DNA: TGTGCCAGCAAAGAGGGGGGGGCCAGGCAAGAGACCCAGTACTTC. Translated, it gives CASKEGGARQETQYF. Drawing the rest from reference TRBV28 and TRBJ2-5, the complete variable domain is DVKVTQSSRYLVKRTGEKVFLECVQDMDHENMFWYRQDPGLGLRLIYFSYDVKMKEKGDIPEGYSVSREKKERFSLILESASTNQTSMYLCASKEGGARQETQYFGPGTRLLVL.

The rearrangement joins TRBV5-5 to TRBJ1-5, with D uncertain. Germline V gene data show CDR1 as SGHKS and CDR2 as YYEKEE (reference sequence). The CDR3 totals 14 residues. The V end was cut by 2 bases, the J end by 4 bases, with 10 bases between. DNA of the CDR3: TGTGCCAGCAGCTTCGAATGGAGGAATCAGCCCCAGCATTTT. Translation: CASSFEWRNQPQHF.

The chain is built from TRBV6-5 and TRBJ1-1; possible D gene TRBD1, 5 bases. Trimming left V 4 bases short and J 5 bases short, with 17 bases between. CDR1 is MNHEY, CDR2 SVGAGI, per germline. The CDR3 runs 15 residues. CDR3 loop: CASSFGRTQGTEAFF. In DNA form, the CDR3 reads TGTGCCAGCAGTTTTGGACGGACGCAGGGTACTGAAGCTTTCTTT.

The genes are TRBV4-3 and TRBJ2-7, with 16 bases aligning to TRBD2. The CDR3 runs to 18 residues. V trimming: 1 base; J trimming: 2 bases; junction bases outside the gene matches: 5. CDR1 LGHNA and CDR2 YSLEER come from the germline V gene. CDR3 loop: CASSQGIGTSGGAYEQYF. CDR3 coding DNA: TGCGCCAGCAGCCAAGGAATCGGGACTAGCGGGGGGGCCTACGAGCAGTACTTC.

V gene TRBV27 combines with J gene TRBJ2-1, with D maybe TRBD2 (5 bases). The length of the CDR3 is 13 residues. Germline CDR1 is MNHEY and CDR2 is SMNVEV (reference sequence). Trimming stripped 4 bases from V and 7 bases from J, with 11 bases between. CDR3 sequence: CASSYSDSNEQFF. CDR3 DNA: TGTGCCAGCAGTTACTCGGACTCGAATGAGCAGTTCTTC.

Details on this clone: As the CDR3 is not closed by the conserved phenylalanine or tryptophan, this likely results from a read error. The DNA is omitted, as the CDR3 cannot be located on it reliably, and the CDR3 follows TCRdb's listing. The V and J genes are TRBV20-1 and TRBJ1-4; the table assigns TRBD1, which was not confirmed against the DNA. The CDR3 adds up to 11 amino acids, both ends counted. From germline, CDR1 is DFQATT and CDR2 SNEGSKA (reference sequence). This CDR3 is CSARRVGTGLS.

This chain links TRBV5-5 with TRBJ2-7; 9 bases are a match to TRBD1. The CDR3 totals 14 residues. The junction had 8 bases not matched to a gene; V was cut back by 3 bases and J by 7 bases. The V gene's germline CDR1 is SGHKS and CDR2 YYEKEE (reference sequence). The CDR3 region is CASSSRTGVGEQYF. Here the CDR3 DNA reads TGTGCCAGCAGCTCCCGGACAGGGGTGGGGGAGCAGTACTTC.